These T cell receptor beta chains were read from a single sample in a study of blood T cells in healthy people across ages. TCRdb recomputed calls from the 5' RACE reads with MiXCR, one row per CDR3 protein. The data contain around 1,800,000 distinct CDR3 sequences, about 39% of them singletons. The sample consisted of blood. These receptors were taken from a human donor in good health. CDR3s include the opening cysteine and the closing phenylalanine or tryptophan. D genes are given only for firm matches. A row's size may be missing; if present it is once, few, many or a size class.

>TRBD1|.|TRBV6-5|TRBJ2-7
CASSPGQGHSVGEQYF
TGTGCCAGCAGTCCCGGACAGGGACATTCTGTTGGGGAGCAGTACTTC
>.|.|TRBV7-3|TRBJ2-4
CASSQGGSDIQYF
TGTGCCAGCAGCCAAGGGGGGTCTGACATTCAGTACTTC
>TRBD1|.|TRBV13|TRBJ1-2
CASSRAGTGGVYTF
TGTGCCAGCAGCCGCGCCGGGACAGGGGGCGTCTACACCTTC
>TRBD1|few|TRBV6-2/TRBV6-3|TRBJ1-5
CASSHPSTGDQPQHF
TGTGCCAGCAGCCACCCATCGACAGGGGATCAGCCCCAGCATTTT
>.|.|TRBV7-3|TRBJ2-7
CASSDRGYGFMVGGPYEQYF
TGTGCCAGCAGCGACCGGGGGTATGGTTTCATGGTGGGTGGACCCTACGAGCAGTACTTC
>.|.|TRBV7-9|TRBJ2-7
CASSLQGGSNEQYF
TGTGCCAGCAGCCTACAGGGTGGGAGTAACGAGCAGTACTTC
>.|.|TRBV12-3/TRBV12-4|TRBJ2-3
CASSPGSRSDTQYF
TGTGCCAGCAGCCCTGGGTCGCGATCAGATACGCAGTATTTT
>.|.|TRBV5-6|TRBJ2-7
CASSLAVTASSYEQYF
TGTGCCAGCAGCTTGGCCGTCACAGCTTCTTCCTACGAGCAGTACTTC
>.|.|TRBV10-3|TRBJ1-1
CAIRPDMSYTEAFF
TGTGCCATCAGGCCGGACATGTCTTACACTGAAGCTTTCTTT
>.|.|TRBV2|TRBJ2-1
CASRPTGANNEQFF
TGTGCCAGCAGGCCGACGGGAGCGAACAATGAGCAGTTCTTC
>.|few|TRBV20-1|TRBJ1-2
CSATGIGYTF
TGCAGTGCTACAGGAATTGGCTACACCTTC
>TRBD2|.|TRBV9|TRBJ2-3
CASSVGNAGGPTDTQYF
TGTGCCAGCAGCGTAGGGAACGCGGGGGGGCCCACAGATACGCAGTATTTT
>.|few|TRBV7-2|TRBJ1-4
CASSLYPRGTNEKLFF
TGTGCCAGCAGCTTATATCCTAGGGGCACTAATGAAAAACTGTTTTTT
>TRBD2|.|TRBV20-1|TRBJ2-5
CSARAPRGTETQYF
TGCAGTGCTAGAGCCCCGCGGGGGACAGAGACCCAGTACTTC
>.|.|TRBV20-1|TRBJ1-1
CSATYAGRGNTEAFF
TGCAGTGCCACCTACGCGGGGCGCGGGAACACTGAAGCTTTCTTT
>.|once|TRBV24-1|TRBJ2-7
CATRDASEQYF
TGTGCCACACGGGATGCTTCTGAGCAGTACTTC
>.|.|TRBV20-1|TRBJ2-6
CSARDQGSLPGANVLTF
TGCAGTGCTAGAGACCAGGGGTCGTTGCCTGGGGCCAACGTCCTGACTTTC
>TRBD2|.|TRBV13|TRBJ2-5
CASSWSEPGGVQETQYF
TGTGCCAGTTCCTGGAGTGAGCCTGGGGGGGTCCAAGAGACCCAGTACTTC
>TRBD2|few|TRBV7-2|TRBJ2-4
CASSESPSGGQNIQYF
TGTGCCAGCAGCGAAAGCCCTAGCGGGGGGCAAAACATTCAGTACTTC
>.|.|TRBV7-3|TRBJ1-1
CASSLLAETEAFF
TGTGCCAGCAGTCTCCTAGCGGAAACTGAAGCTTTCTTT
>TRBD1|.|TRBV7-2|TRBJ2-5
CASSLETGRGQETQYF
TGTGCCAGCAGCTTAGAGACCGGCAGGGGGCAAGAGACCCAGTACTTC
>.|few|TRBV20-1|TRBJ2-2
CSANTGTRTGELFF
TGCAGTGCTAACACCGGGACACGCACCGGGGAGCTGTTTTTT
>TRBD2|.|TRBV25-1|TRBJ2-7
CASSGEGPTYEQYF
TGTGCCAGCAGTGGGGAGGGGCCAACCTACGAGCAGTACTTC
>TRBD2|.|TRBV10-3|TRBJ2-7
CAISRTSGAYEQYF
TGTGCCATCAGTCGGACTAGCGGGGCCTACGAGCAGTACTTC
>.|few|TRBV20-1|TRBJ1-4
CSARVDNEKLFF
TGCAGTGCTAGAGTCGACAATGAAAAACTGTTTTTT
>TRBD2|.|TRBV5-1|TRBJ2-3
CASSFLAGGSRDTQYF
TGCGCCAGCAGCTTTCTAGCGGGGGGATCACGGGATACGCAGTATTTT
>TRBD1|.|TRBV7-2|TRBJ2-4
CASSWLGQSGDIQYF
TGTGCCAGCAGCTGGCTGGGACAGAGTGGGGACATTCAGTACTTC
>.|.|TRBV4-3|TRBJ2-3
CASSHGGGFEDTQYF
TGCGCCAGCAGCCACGGAGGGGGGTTTGAGGATACGCAGTATTTT
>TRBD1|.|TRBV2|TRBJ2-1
CASSGDRVGEQFF
TGTGCCAGCAGTGGGGACAGGGTGGGTGAGCAGTTCTTC
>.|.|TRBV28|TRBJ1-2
CASSFRGSAYGYTF
TGTGCCAGCAGTTTTCGAGGGTCCGCCTATGGCTACACCTTC
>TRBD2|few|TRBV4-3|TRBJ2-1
CASSQDPGLAGLHEQFF
TGCGCCAGCAGCCAAGATCCGGGACTAGCAGGGTTGCATGAGCAGTTCTTC
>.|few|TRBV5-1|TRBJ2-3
CASTVQDTQYF
TGCGCCAGCACCGTGCAAGATACGCAGTATTTT